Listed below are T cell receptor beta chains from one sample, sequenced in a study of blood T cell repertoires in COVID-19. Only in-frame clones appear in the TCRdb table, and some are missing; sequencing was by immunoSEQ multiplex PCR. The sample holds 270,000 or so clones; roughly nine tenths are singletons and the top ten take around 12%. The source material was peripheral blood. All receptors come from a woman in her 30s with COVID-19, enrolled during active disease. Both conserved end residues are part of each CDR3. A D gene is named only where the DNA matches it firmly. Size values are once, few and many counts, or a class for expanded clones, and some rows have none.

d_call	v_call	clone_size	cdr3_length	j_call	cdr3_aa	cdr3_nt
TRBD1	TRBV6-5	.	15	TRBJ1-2	CASSSGTAKPYGYTF	TGTGCCAGCAGTAGTGGGACAGCAAAACCCTATGGCTACACCTTC
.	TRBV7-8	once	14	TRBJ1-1	CASSLAPGGTEAFF	TGTGCCAGCAGCTTAGCCCCAGGTGGCACTGAAGCTTTCTTT
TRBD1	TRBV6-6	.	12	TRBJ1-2	CGTGGGGGGYTF	TGTGGTACAGGGGGCGGCGGGGGTGGCTACACCTTC
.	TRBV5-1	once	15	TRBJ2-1	CASGTGLPSYNEQFF	TGCGCCAGTGGGACGGGACTCCCCTCCTACAATGAGCAGTTCTTC
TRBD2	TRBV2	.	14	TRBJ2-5	CASSLRTSGETQYF	TGTGCCAGCAGCCTACGGACTAGCGGAGAGACCCAGTACTTC
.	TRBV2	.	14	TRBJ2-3	CASSDRNLQDTQYF	TGTGCCAGCAGTGATCGGAACCTACAGGATACGCAGTATTTT
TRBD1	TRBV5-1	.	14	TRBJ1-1	CASSRTGLNTEAFF	TGCGCCAGCAGCCGGACAGGGTTGAACACTGAAGCTTTCTTT
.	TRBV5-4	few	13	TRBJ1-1	CASSTRTDLGAFF	TGTGCCAGCAGCACCCGGACAGACCTTGGGGCTTTCTTT
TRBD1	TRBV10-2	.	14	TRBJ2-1	CASGTGPKGGEQFF	TGCGCCAGCGGGACAGGACCCAAAGGCGGTGAGCAGTTCTTC
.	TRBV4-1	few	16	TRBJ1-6	CASSQEGARGGSPLHF	TGCGCCAGCAGCCAAGAAGGGGCCCGCGGGGGATCACCCCTCCACTTT
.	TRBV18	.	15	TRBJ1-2	CASSPTGLPGYGYTF	TGTGCCAGCTCACCAACGGGACTCCCGGGCTATGGCTACACCTTC
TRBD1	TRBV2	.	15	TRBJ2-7	CASSGDRGARYEQYF	TGTGCCAGCAGTGGGGACAGGGGTGCTCGCTACGAGCAGTACTTC
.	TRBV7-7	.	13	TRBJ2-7	CASSFNQGHEQYF	TGTGCCAGCAGCTTTAATCAGGGCCATGAGCAGTACTTC
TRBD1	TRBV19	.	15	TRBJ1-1	CASSSGQGANTEAFF	TGTGCCAGTAGTTCTGGACAGGGAGCGAACACTGAAGCTTTCTTT
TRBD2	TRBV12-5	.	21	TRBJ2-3	CASGPTLLRAGGPRSTDTQYF	TGTGCTAGTGGTCCGACCCTCTTGCGGGCGGGGGGGCCTCGGAGCACAGATACGCAGTATTTT
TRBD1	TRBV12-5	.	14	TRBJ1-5	CASGFWTGYEPQHF	TGTGCTAGTGGTTTCTGGACAGGGTATGAGCCCCAGCATTTT
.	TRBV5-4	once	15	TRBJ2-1	CASSPGITGYNEQFF	TGTGCCAGCAGCCCAGGGATTACCGGGTACAATGAGCAGTTCTTC
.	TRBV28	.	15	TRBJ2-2	CASSALQGSTGELFF	TGTGCCAGCAGTGCATTACAGGGCAGCACCGGGGAGCTGTTTTTT
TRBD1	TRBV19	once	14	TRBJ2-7	CASSNTGAPYEQYF	TGTGCCAGTAGTAACACAGGGGCGCCCTACGAGCAGTACTTC
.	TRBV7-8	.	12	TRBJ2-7	CASSLELDEQYF	TGTGCCAGCAGCTTAGAGTTAGACGAGCAGTACTTC
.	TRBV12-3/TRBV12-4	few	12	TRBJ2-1	CASNPTRGTVFF	TGTGCCAGCAATCCAACGCGGGGAACGGTGTTCTTC
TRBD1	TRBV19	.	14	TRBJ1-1	CASATGVLNTEAFF	TGTGCCAGTGCTACAGGGGTCCTGAACACTGAAGCTTTCTTT
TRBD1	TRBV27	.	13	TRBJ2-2	CASSQGAPGELFF	TGTGCCAGCAGTCAGGGGGCGCCCGGGGAGCTGTTTTTT
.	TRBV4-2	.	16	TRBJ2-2	CASSQDGGPGTGELFF	TGTGCCAGCAGCCAAGACGGGGGGCCGGGCACCGGGGAGCTGTTTTTT
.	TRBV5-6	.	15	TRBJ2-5	CASSQRTGLKETQYF	TGTGCCAGCAGCCAGAGAACAGGTTTGAAAGAGACCCAGTACTTC
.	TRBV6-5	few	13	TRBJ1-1	CASSSQMNTEAFF	TGTGCCAGCAGTTCCCAAATGAACACTGAAGCTTTCTTT
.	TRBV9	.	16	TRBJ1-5	CASSVGGDARNQPQHF	TGTGCCAGCAGCGTAGGGGGGGATGCTCGCAATCAGCCCCAGCATTTT
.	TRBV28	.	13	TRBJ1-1	CASSFRGNTEAFF	TGTGCCAGCAGTTTCAGGGGAAACACTGAAGCTTTCTTT
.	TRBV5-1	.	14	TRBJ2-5	CASSFDSSQETQYF	TGCGCCAGCAGCTTCGACAGTAGCCAAGAGACCCAGTACTTC
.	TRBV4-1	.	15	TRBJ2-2	CASSAVGPGAGELFF	TGCGCCAGCAGCGCGGTAGGACCCGGGGCCGGGGAGCTGTTTTTT
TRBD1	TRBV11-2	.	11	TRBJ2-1	CASSLSGQGFF	TGTGCCAGCAGCTTATCGGGACAGGGGTTCTTC
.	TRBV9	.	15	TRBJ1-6	CASSVSRTLNSPLHF	TGTGCCAGCAGCGTGTCCCGCACTTTGAATTCACCCCTCCACTTT
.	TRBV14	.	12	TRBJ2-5	CASSTGWETQYF	TGTGCCAGCAGTACAGGGTGGGAGACCCAGTACTTC
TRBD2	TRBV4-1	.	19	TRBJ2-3	CASSLWTSGGSEGTDTQYF	TGCGCCAGCAGCCTATGGACTAGCGGGGGCTCGGAGGGCACAGATACGCAGTATTTT
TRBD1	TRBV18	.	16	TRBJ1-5	CASSPRQGRSNQPQHF	TGTGCCAGCTCACCAAGACAGGGGCGAAGCAATCAGCCCCAGCATTTT
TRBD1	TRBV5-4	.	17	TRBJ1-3	CASSFSTGPGSGNTIYF	TGTGCCAGCAGCTTCTCGACAGGGCCTGGCTCTGGAAACACCATATATTTT
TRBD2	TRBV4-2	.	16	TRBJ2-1	CASSQEGLAGSNEQFF	TGTGCCAGCAGCCAAGAGGGACTAGCGGGGAGCAATGAGCAGTTCTTC
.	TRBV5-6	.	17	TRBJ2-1	CASSLALHEKLDNEQFF	TGTGCCAGCAGCTTGGCCCTACACGAAAAACTAGACAATGAGCAGTTCTTC